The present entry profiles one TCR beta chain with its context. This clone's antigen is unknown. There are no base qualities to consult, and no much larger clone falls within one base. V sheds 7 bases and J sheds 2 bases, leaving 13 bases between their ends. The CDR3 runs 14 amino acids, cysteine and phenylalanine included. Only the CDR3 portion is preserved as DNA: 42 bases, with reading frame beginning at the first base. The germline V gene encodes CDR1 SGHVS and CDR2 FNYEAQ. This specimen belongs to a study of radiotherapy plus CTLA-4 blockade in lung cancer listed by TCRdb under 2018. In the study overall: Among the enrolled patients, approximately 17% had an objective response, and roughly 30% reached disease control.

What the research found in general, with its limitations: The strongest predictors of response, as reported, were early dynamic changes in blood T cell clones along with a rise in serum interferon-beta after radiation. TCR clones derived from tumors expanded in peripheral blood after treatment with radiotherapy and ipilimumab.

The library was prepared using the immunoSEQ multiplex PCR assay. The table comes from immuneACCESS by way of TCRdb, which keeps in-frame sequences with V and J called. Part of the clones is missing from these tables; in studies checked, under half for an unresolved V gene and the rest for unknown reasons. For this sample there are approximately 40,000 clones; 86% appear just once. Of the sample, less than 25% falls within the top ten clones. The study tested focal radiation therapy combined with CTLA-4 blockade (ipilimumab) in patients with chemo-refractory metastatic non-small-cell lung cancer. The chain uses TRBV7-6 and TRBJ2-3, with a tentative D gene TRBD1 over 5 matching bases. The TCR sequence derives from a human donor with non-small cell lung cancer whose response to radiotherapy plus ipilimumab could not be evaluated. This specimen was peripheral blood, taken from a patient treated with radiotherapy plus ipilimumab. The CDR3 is CASTSPGATDTQYF. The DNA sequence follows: TGTGCCAGCACGTCCCCTGGGGCCACAGATACGCAGTATTTT.